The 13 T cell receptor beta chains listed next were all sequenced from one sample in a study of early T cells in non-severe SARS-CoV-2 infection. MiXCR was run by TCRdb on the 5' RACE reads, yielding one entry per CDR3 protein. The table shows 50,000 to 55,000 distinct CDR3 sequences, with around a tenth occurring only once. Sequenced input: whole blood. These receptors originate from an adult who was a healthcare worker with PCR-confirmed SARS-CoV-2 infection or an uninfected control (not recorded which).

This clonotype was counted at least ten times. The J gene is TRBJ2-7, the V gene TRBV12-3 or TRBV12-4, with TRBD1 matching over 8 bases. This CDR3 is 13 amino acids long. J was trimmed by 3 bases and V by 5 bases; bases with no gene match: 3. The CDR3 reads CASSDRGLYEQYF. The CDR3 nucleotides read TGTGCCAGCAGTGACAGGGGTCTCTACGAGCAGTACTTC.

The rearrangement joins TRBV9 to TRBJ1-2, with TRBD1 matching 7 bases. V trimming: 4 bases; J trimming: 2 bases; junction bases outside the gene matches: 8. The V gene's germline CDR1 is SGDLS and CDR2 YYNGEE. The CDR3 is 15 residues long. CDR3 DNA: TGTGCCAGCAGCCCAACCCTACAGGGGAACTATGGCTACACCTTC. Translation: CASSPTLQGNYGYTF.

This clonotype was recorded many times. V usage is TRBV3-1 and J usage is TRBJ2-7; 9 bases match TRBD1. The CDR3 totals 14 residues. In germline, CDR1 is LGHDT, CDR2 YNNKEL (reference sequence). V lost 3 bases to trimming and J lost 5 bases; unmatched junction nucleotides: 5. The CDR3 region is CASSQGQGWNEQYF. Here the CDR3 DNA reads TGTGCCAGCAGCCAGGGACAGGGTTGGAACGAGCAGTACTTC.

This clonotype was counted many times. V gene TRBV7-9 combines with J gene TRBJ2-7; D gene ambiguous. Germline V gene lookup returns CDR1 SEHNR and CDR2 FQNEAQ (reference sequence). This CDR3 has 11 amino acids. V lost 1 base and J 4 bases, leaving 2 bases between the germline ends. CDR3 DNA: TGTGCCAGCAGCTTAGAATACGAGCAGTACTTC. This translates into CASSLEYEQYF. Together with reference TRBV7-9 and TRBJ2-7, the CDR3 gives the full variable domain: DTGVSQNPRHKITKRGQNVTFRCDPISEHNRLYWYRQTLGQGPEFLTYFQNEAQLEKSRLLSDRFSAERPKGSFSTLEIQRTEQGDSAMYLCASSLEYEQYFGPGTRLTVT.

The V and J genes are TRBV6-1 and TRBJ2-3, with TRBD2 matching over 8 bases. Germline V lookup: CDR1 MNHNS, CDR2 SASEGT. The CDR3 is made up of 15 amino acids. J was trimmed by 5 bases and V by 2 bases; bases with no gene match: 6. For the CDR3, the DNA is TGTGCCAGCAGTGAACGGGCTAGCGGGTTAGATACGCAGTATTTT. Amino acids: CASSERASGLDTQYF.

CDR3 loop: CASSESAGRFQETQYF. The CDR3 DNA reads as TGTGCCAGCAGTGAATCTGCGGGCCGATTTCAAGAGACCCAGTACTTC. The genes are TRBV6-1 and TRBJ2-5; maybe TRBD2 (5 bases). The germline V gene encodes CDR1 MNHNS and CDR2 SASEGT. This CDR3 region has 16 residues. Trimming took off 2 bases at V and 2 bases at J, with 15 bases between the two ends.

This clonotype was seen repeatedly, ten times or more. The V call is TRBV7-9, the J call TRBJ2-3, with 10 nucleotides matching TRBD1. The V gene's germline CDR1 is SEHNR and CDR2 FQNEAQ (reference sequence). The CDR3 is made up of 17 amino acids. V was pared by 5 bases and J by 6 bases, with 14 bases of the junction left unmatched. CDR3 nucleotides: TGTGCCAGCAGCCCGGGAGCGGACAGGGGGAAATTTGATACGCAGTATTTT. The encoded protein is CASSPGADRGKFDTQYF.

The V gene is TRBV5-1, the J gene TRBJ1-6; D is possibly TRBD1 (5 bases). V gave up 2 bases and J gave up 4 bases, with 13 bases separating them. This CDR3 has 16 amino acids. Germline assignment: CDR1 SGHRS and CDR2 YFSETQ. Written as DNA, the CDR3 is TGCGCCAGCAGCTTTAGTAGGGACCGTTATAATTCACCCCTCCACTTT. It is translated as CASSFSRDRYNSPLHF.

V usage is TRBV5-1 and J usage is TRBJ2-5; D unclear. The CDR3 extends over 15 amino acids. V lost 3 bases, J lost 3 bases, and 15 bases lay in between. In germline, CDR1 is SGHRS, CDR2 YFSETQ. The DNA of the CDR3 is TGCGCCAGCAGCTCCCCGGGCAGAGTCGAAGAGACCCAGTACTTC. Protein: CASSSPGRVEETQYF.

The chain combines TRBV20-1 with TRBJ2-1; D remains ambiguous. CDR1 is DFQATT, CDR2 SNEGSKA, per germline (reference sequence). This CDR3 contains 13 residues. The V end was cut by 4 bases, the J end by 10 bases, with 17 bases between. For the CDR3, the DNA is TGCAGTGCTACGATCCTGAATCGTGACGAGCAGTTCTTC. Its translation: CSATILNRDEQFF.

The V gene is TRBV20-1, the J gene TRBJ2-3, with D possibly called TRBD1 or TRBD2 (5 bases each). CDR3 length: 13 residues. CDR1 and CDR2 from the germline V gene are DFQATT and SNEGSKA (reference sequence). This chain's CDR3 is CRPRGPRTDTQYF. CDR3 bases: TGCAGGCCCCGGGGCCCTCGCACAGATACGCAGTATTTT.

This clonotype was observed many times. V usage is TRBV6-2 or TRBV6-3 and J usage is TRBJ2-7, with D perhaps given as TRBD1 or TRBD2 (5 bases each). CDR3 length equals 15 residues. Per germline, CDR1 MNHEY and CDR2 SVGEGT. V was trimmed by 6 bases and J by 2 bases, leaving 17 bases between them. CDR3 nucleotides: TGTGCCAGCAGCTCCGCCCCGGGGCAGACCTACGAGCAGTACTTC. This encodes CASSSAPGQTYEQYF.

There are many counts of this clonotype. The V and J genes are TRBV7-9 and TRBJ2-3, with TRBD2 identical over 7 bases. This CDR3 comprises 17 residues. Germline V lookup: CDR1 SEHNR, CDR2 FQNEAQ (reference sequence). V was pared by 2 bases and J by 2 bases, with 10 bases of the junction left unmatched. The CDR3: CASSLSAPAGNTDTQYF. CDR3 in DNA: TGTGCCAGCAGCTTAAGTGCTCCAGCGGGGAACACAGATACGCAGTATTTT.